Below are 5 T cell receptor beta chains sequenced from a single sample in a study of T cells in Graves' hyperthyroidism and ophthalmopathy. The TCR beta CDR3 regions underwent amplification using RNA transcripts as the source. HTBI primers were employed in a first-round RT-PCR of the TCR CDR3. TCRdb re-called the multiplex PCR reads through MiXCR, storing one row per CDR3 protein. This table holds around 340,000 distinct CDR3 sequences, over 15% found once. Material: blood. These receptors were collected from a woman aged 45-59 years with Graves' hyperthyroidism.

This clonotype was observed a few times. The chain is built from TRBV7-9 and TRBJ1-1, with unresolved D. Per germline, CDR1 SEHNR and CDR2 FQNEAQ (reference sequence). The CDR3 has 13 residues. Trimming removed 8 bases at V and 0 bases at J, with 10 bases between. The CDR3 reads CASFETMNTEAFF. The CDR3 region has the DNA TGTGCCAGCTTTGAGACAATGAACACTGAAGCTTTCTTT.

This clonotype has ten or more counts. V and J are TRBV7-8 and TRBJ1-5; TRBD1 might be the D (6 bases). Trimming stripped 1 base from V and 0 bases from J, with 10 bases between. The CDR3 extends over 16 amino acids. CDR1 and CDR2 from the germline V gene are SGHVS and FQNEAQ. Written as DNA, the CDR3 is TGTGCCAGCAGCTTAGAAGGGGGTGTTAGCAATCAGCCCCAGCATTTT. Translation: CASSLEGGVSNQPQHF.

This clonotype has more than one count but fewer than ten. V usage is TRBV2 and J usage is TRBJ2-3, with TRBD2 as a possible D gene (6 bases). CDR1 and CDR2 from the germline V gene are SNHLY and FYNNEI. Trimming took 8 bases from V and 4 from J, leaving 13 bases between them. The CDR3 sequence is 13 residues long. The CDR3 DNA reads TGTGCCAGCGGTCTAGCGTTTGCAGATACGCAGTATTTT. It encodes CASGLAFADTQYF.

This clonotype turned up a few times. Being one base from a much bigger clone, this may be a read error. The CDR3 is CASSQGSLSTEAFF. For the CDR3, the DNA is TGTGCCAGCTCGCAAGGGTCCCTTAGCACTGAAGCTTTCTTT. V is TRBV18 and J is TRBJ1-1; unclear D gene. V shed 6 bases and J shed 4 bases, with 15 bases lying between them. The germline V gene has CDR1 KGHSH and CDR2 LQKENI. This CDR3 spans 14 amino acids.

The chain links TRBV20-1 to TRBJ1-6, with TRBD1 matching over 7 bases. V lost 6 bases and J lost 7; bases outside the gene matches: 6. Germline loops: CDR1 DFQATT, CDR2 SNEGSKA (reference sequence). The CDR3 has 13 residues. The CDR3 region has the DNA TGCAGTGCAACCCAGGGGGGGAATTCACCCCTCCACTTT. Amino acid sequence: CSATQGGNSPLHF.